This entry lists 8 T cell receptor beta chains sequenced from one sample in a study of T-cell reconstitution after alpha-beta-depleted transplantation in children. Unique molecular identifiers were incorporated during preparation of the TCRbeta library. TCRdb used MiXCR to reprocess the PCR reads, holding one entry per CDR3 protein. The sample includes 200,000 to 300,000 distinct CDR3 sequences, 20% to 30% of them seen just once. The material was PBMCs, mostly from graft donor cells, obtained 360 days after TCRalphabeta/CD19-depleted stem cell transplant. The source of these receptors is a female patient aged 2-9 years who had a stem cell transplant for congenital amegakaryocytic thrombocytopenia, so the T cells may come from the graft donor.

This clonotype was seen more than once but under ten times. The J gene is TRBJ2-1, the V gene TRBV12-3 or TRBV12-4, with 9 bases lining up with TRBD1. With 5 bases clipped from V and 6 bases from J, the junction kept 5 bases outside the gene matches. CDR3 length equals 14 residues. CDR3 amino acids: CASSLRDRVNEQFF. CDR3 nucleotides: TGTGCCAGCAGTCTCCGGGACAGGGTCAATGAGCAGTTCTTC.

V usage is TRBV21-1 and J usage is TRBJ2-5. TRBV21-1 is a listed pseudogene. The CDR3 consists of 12 residues. CDR3: CASSKVRETQYF. The DNA for the CDR3 is TGTGCCAGCAGCAAAGTACGGGAGACCCAGTACTTC.

The chain recombines TRBV5-4 with TRBJ2-3, with TRBD1 as a possible D gene (6 bases). Germline CDR1 and CDR2: SGHNT and YYREEE (reference sequence). The CDR3 is 15 residues long. Trimming removed 6 bases from V and 4 bases from J, with 18 bases in between. For the CDR3, the DNA is TGTGCCAGCACCACCAACAGGGTCAGCGCAGATACGCAGTATTTT. Residues: CASTTNRVSADTQYF.

The rearrangement uses TRBV12-3 or TRBV12-4 and TRBJ2-5; possibly TRBD2 for D (5 bases). Between the trimmed V and J ends, which lost 1 base and 5 bases, there was a span of 14 bases. The CDR3 length is 15 residues. The CDR3 spells CASSLVLASDETQYF. As DNA, the CDR3 is TGTGCCAGCAGTTTAGTGCTAGCTTCGGACGAGACCCAGTACTTC.

The chain has TRBV6-1 and TRBJ1-2; no clear D. This CDR3 is 14 amino acids long. V lost 6 bases and J lost 0, with 11 bases in between. In germline, CDR1 is MNHNS, CDR2 SASEGT. The CDR3 reads CASREGRTNYGYTF. Here the CDR3 DNA reads TGTGCCAGCAGGGAGGGCCGAACTAACTATGGCTACACCTTC.

The chain couples TRBV7-3 to TRBJ2-5; D remains ambiguous. The CDR3 has 13 residues. Germline CDR1 SGHTA, CDR2 FQGTGA. V was pared by 0 bases and J by 5 bases, with 7 bases between. CDR3 nucleotides: TGTGCCAGCAGCTTAACAGGGAAGGAGACCCAGTACTTC. Translating gives CASSLTGKETQYF.

The chain couples TRBV28 to TRBJ2-5; 13 nucleotides line up with TRBD2. This CDR3 region has 14 residues. The J segment lost 9 bases and the V segment lost 5 bases, leaving 6 bases of the junction unmatched. Germline CDR1 MDHEN, CDR2 SYDVKM. The CDR3 DNA reads TGTGCCAGCAGTCACGGACTAGCGGGAGTGTCCCAGTACTTC. This codes for CASSHGLAGVSQYF.

This clonotype was detected a few times. The V call is TRBV27, the J call TRBJ2-7; 10 bases map to TRBD1. V trimming: 3 bases; J trimming: 4 bases; junction bases outside the gene matches: 6. The CDR3 spans 15 residues. The germline CDR1 and CDR2 sequences are MNHEY and SMNVEV (reference sequence). CDR3 sequence: CASSLMGQGLYEQYF. The CDR3 bases are TGTGCCAGCAGTTTGATGGGACAGGGGTTGTACGAGCAGTACTTC.